The rows below give T cell receptor beta chains drawn from one sample of a study of cytomegalovirus exposure and HLA in healthy donors. Measured with immunoSEQ multiplex PCR; TCRdb has only the in-frame clones, and not every one. The table lists 95,000 to 150,000 clones, about four fifths of them singletons. Material for sequencing was PBMCs. The receptor source for this set is an older woman in good health and CMV-seropositive. CDR3s include the opening cysteine and the closing phenylalanine or tryptophan. D genes are given only for firm matches. Size tells how often a clone was seen (once, few, many) or the class of an expanded clone, and some rows leave it out.

d_gene: .; v_gene: TRBV5-4; j_gene: TRBJ2-6; abundance: .; CDR3aa: CASTDRSGANVLTF; CDR3nt: TGTGCCAGCACCGACAGGTCCGGGGCCAACGTCCTGACTTTC
d_gene: .; v_gene: TRBV7-8; j_gene: TRBJ2-7; abundance: .; CDR3aa: CASSLAAGQTYEQYF; CDR3nt: TGTGCCAGCAGCTTAGCGGCGGGACAGACCTACGAGCAGTACTTC
d_gene: TRBD2; v_gene: TRBV7-9; j_gene: TRBJ2-1; abundance: few; CDR3aa: CASSLGLAGAQLYNEQFF; CDR3nt: TGTGCCAGCAGCTTAGGGCTAGCGGGGGCCCAATTATACAATGAGCAGTTCTTC
d_gene: .; v_gene: TRBV9; j_gene: TRBJ1-3; abundance: .; CDR3aa: CASSVDGFSGNTIYF; CDR3nt: TGTGCCAGCAGCGTAGACGGGTTCTCTGGAAACACCATATATTTT
d_gene: .; v_gene: TRBV7-2; j_gene: TRBJ2-1; abundance: .; CDR3aa: CASSLVVGQYNEQFF; CDR3nt: TGTGCCAGCAGCTTAGTCGTCGGACAGTACAATGAGCAGTTCTTC
d_gene: TRBD2; v_gene: TRBV12-5; j_gene: TRBJ2-5; abundance: .; CDR3aa: CASGLLAGGPGETQYF; CDR3nt: TGTGCTAGTGGTTTGTTAGCGGGGGGCCCGGGGGAGACCCAGTACTTC
d_gene: TRBD1; v_gene: TRBV19; j_gene: TRBJ2-3; abundance: .; CDR3aa: CASSQRGQGTDTQYF; CDR3nt: TGTGCCAGTAGTCAGAGAGGACAGGGAACCGATACGCAGTATTTT
d_gene: TRBD1; v_gene: TRBV6-6; j_gene: TRBJ1-1; abundance: once; CDR3aa: CASSTWTGENTEAFF; CDR3nt: TGTGCCAGCAGTACATGGACAGGGGAGAACACTGAAGCTTTCTTT
d_gene: .; v_gene: TRBV6-5; j_gene: TRBJ2-3; abundance: .; CDR3aa: CASSYGRGMTDTQYF; CDR3nt: TGTGCCAGCAGTTACGGTCGGGGGATGACAGATACGCAGTATTTT
d_gene: TRBD1; v_gene: TRBV7-2; j_gene: TRBJ2-3; abundance: .; CDR3aa: CASSQGQADTQYF; CDR3nt: TGTGCCAGCAGCCAAGGACAGGCAGATACGCAGTATTTT
d_gene: .; v_gene: TRBV7-9; j_gene: TRBJ1-1; abundance: once; CDR3aa: CASSPVSVLNTEAFF; CDR3nt: TGTGCCAGCAGCCCGGTTTCTGTCTTGAACACTGAAGCTTTCTTT
d_gene: TRBD1; v_gene: TRBV25-1; j_gene: TRBJ1-2; abundance: .; CDR3aa: CASSLPPGQGSVGYTF; CDR3nt: TGTGCCAGCAGCCTCCCCCCGGGACAGGGGAGTGTTGGCTACACCTTC
d_gene: TRBD2; v_gene: TRBV6-1; j_gene: TRBJ2-1; abundance: few; CDR3aa: CASSGLWAGGPNNEQFF; CDR3nt: TGTGCCAGCAGTGGTCTTTGGGCGGGGGGACCCAACAATGAGCAGTTCTTC
d_gene: TRBD2; v_gene: TRBV6-4; j_gene: TRBJ2-3; abundance: few; CDR3aa: CASSDLAGGVDTQYF; CDR3nt: TGTGCCAGCAGTGACCTAGCGGGAGGAGTAGATACGCAGTATTTT
d_gene: TRBD2; v_gene: TRBV14; j_gene: TRBJ2-7; abundance: .; CDR3aa: CASSWGLSGSYEQYF; CDR3nt: TGTGCCAGCAGCTGGGGACTAAGCGGGAGCTACGAGCAGTACTTC
d_gene: .; v_gene: TRBV5-5; j_gene: TRBJ2-3; abundance: few; CDR3aa: CASSLAWRRPTDTQYF; CDR3nt: TGTGCCAGCAGCTTGGCTTGGCGGAGGCCCACAGATACGCAGTATTTT
d_gene: TRBD2; v_gene: TRBV7-2; j_gene: TRBJ2-7; abundance: .; CDR3aa: CASSSHPSGRGYEQYF; CDR3nt: TGTGCCAGCAGCTCGCACCCTAGCGGGAGGGGCTACGAGCAGTACTTC
d_gene: .; v_gene: TRBV2; j_gene: TRBJ2-5; abundance: .; CDR3aa: CASVGSKTQYF; CDR3nt: TGTGCCAGCGTCGGGTCGAAGACCCAGTACTTC
d_gene: .; v_gene: TRBV5-4; j_gene: TRBJ2-2; abundance: .; CDR3aa: CASSLGGRDTGELFF; CDR3nt: TGTGCCAGCAGCTTGGGTGGGCGAGACACCGGGGAGCTGTTTTTT
d_gene: TRBD1; v_gene: TRBV5-1; j_gene: TRBJ2-3; abundance: few; CDR3aa: CASSSGTGGGYTQYF; CDR3nt: TGCGCCAGCAGCTCCGGGACAGGGGGGGGGTATACGCAGTATTTT
d_gene: .; v_gene: TRBV28; j_gene: TRBJ1-3; abundance: .; CDR3aa: CASSLGQGNTIYF; CDR3nt: TGTGCCAGCAGCCTCGGACAGGGAAACACCATATATTTT
d_gene: .; v_gene: TRBV7-3; j_gene: TRBJ2-7; abundance: few; CDR3aa: CASSSFRGEQYF; CDR3nt: TGTGCCAGCAGTTCATTCAGGGGTGAGCAGTACTTC
d_gene: TRBD1; v_gene: TRBV11-1; j_gene: TRBJ1-1; abundance: .; CDR3aa: CASSRTGVTEAFF; CDR3nt: TGTGCCAGCAGCAGAACAGGGGTCACTGAAGCTTTCTTT
d_gene: TRBD1; v_gene: TRBV2; j_gene: TRBJ1-4; abundance: .; CDR3aa: CATSGTGDWIANEKLFF; CDR3nt: TGTGCCACCTCCGGGACAGGGGATTGGATTGCTAATGAAAAACTGTTTTTT
d_gene: .; v_gene: TRBV4-2; j_gene: TRBJ2-1; abundance: .; CDR3aa: CASSRNARAPSIRGSYNEQFF; CDR3nt: TGTGCCAGCAGCCGAAATGCTCGCGCCCCATCCATAAGGGGATCCTACAATGAGCAGTTCTTC
d_gene: .; v_gene: TRBV13; j_gene: TRBJ1-2; abundance: .; CDR3aa: CASSPGGVSSGYTF; CDR3nt: TGTGCCAGCAGCCCCGGGGGGGTGAGCAGTGGCTACACCTTC
d_gene: TRBD1; v_gene: TRBV5-1; j_gene: TRBJ1-3; abundance: .; CDR3aa: CASSPNWGQRSGNTIYF; CDR3nt: TGCGCCAGCAGCCCCAATTGGGGACAGCGCTCTGGAAACACCATATATTTT
d_gene: .; v_gene: TRBV14; j_gene: TRBJ2-5; abundance: .; CDR3aa: CASSQVGLEQYF; CDR3nt: TGTGCCAGCAGCCAGGTGGGACTGGAGCAGTACTTC
d_gene: .; v_gene: TRBV5-1; j_gene: TRBJ1-2; abundance: .; CDR3aa: CASSPGKRRPYGYTF; CDR3nt: TGCGCCAGCTCCCCCGGGAAGAGGAGACCCTATGGCTACACCTTC